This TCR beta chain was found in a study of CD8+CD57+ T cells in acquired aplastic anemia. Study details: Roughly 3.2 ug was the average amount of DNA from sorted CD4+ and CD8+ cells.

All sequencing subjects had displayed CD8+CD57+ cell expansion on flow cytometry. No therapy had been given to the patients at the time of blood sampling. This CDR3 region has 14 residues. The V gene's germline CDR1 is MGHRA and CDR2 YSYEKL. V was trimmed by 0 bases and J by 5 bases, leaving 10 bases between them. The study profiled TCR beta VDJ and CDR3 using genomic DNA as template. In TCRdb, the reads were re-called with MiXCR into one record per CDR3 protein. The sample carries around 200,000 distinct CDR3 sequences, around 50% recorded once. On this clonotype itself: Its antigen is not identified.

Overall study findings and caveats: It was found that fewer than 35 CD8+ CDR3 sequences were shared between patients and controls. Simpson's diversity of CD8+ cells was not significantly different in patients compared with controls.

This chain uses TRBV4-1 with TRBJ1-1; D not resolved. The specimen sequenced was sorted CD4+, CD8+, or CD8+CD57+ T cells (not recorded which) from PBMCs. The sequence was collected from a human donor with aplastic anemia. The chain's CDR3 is CASSQEGSITEAFF. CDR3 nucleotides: TGCGCCAGCAGCCAAGAAGGCAGCATTACTGAAGCTTTCTTT.